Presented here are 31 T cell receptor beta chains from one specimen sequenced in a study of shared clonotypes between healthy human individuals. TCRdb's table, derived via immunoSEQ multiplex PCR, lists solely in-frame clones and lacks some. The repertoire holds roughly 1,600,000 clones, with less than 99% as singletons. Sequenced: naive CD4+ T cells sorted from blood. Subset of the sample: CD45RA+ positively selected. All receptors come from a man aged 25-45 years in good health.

The CDR3 region has the DNA TGTGCCAGCAGCGTCTTAGGACAGGGCCTGTCAGATACGCAGTATTTT. Its protein product is CASSVLGQGLSDTQYF. The rearrangement joins TRBV9 to TRBJ2-3, with TRBD1 matching over 8 bases. Per germline, CDR1 SGDLS and CDR2 YYNGEE. After removal of 2 bases from V and 4 bases from J, the junction contained 9 bases not matched to a gene. The CDR3 has 16 residues.

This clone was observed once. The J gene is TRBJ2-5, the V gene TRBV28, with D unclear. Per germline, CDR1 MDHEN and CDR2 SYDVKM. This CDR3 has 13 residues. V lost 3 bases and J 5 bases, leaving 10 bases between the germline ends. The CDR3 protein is CASSLPSHETQYF. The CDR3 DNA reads TGTGCCAGCAGTTTGCCCAGCCACGAGACCCAGTACTTC.

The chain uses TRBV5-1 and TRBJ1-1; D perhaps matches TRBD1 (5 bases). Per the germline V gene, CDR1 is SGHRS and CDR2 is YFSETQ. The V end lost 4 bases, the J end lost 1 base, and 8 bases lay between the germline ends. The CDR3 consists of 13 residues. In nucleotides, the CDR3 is TGCGCCAGCAGCAGGACACAGAACACTGAAGCTTTCTTT. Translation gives CASSRTQNTEAFF.

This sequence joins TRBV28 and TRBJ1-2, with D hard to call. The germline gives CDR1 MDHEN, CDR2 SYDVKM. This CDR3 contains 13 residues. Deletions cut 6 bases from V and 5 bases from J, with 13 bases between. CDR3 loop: CASSQQRIYGYTF. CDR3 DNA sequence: TGTGCCAGCAGCCAACAGCGAATTTATGGCTACACCTTC.

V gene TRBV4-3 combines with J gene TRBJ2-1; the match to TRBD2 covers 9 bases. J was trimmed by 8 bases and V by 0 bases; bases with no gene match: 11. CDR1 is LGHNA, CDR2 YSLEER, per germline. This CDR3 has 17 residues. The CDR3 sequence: CASSQDPPSGIVHEQFF. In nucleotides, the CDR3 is TGCGCCAGCAGCCAAGACCCCCCTAGCGGGATTGTCCATGAGCAGTTCTTC.

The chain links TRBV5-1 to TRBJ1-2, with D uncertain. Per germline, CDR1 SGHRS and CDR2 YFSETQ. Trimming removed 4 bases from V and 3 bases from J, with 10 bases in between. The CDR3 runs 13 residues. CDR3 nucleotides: TGCGCCAGCAGCGTCGGTAATCACTATGGCTACACCTTC. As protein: CASSVGNHYGYTF.

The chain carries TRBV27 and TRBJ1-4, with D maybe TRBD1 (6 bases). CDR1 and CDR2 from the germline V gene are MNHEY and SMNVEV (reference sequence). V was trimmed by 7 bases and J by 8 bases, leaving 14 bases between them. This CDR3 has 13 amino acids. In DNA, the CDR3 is TGTGCCAGCATGGGGGCAGCGGGCGAAAAACTGTTTTTT. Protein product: CASMGAAGEKLFF. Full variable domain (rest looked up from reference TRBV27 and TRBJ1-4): EAQVTQNPRYLITVTGKKLTVTCSQNMNHEYMSWYRQDPGLGLRQIYYSMNVEVTDKGDVPEGYKVSRKEKRNFPLILESPSPNQTSLYFCASMGAAGEKLFFGSGTQLSVL.

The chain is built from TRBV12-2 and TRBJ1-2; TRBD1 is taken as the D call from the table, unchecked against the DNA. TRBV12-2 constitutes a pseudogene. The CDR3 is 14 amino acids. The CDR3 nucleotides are TGTGCAAGTCGCTTTTTTGACAGGCACTATGGCTACACCTTC. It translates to CASRFFDRHYGYTF.

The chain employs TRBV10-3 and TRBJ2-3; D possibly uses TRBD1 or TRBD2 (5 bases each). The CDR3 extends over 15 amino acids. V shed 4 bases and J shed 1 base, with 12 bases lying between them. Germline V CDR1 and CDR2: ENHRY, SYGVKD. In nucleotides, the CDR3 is TGTGCCATCAGTGTACTGGGGGTCGGCACAGATACGCAGTATTTT. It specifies CAISVLGVGTDTQYF.

The chain's CDR3 is CASSQVESGAGNEKLFF. In nucleotides, the CDR3 is TGCGCCAGCAGCCAAGTGGAATCGGGGGCGGGTAATGAAAAACTGTTTTTT. The V and J genes are TRBV4-1 and TRBJ1-4; D might be TRBD1 (6 bases). V gave up 1 base and J gave up 4 bases, with 16 bases separating them. This CDR3 contains 17 residues. Germline assignment: CDR1 MGHRA and CDR2 YSYEKL.

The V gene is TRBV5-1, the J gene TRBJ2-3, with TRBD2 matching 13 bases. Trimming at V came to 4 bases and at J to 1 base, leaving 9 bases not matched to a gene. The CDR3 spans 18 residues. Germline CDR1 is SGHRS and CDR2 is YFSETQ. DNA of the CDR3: TGCGCCAGCAGCCCAACTAGCGGGAGGGCGAGGGGCACAGATACGCAGTATTTT. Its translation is CASSPTSGRARGTDTQYF.

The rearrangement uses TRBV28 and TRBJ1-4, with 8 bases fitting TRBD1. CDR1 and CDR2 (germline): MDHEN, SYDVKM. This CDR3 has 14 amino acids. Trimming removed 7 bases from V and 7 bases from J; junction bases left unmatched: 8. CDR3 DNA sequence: TGTGCCAGCACAGCAGGGGGCGAAGGTGAAAAACTGTTTTTT. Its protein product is CASTAGGEGEKLFF.

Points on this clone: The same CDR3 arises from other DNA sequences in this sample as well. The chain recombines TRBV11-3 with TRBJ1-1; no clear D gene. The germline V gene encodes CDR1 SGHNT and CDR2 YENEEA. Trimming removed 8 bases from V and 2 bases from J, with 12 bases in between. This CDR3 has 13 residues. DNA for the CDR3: TGTGCCAGCTCTCGAGGTCCTAACACTGAAGCTTTCTTT. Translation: CASSRGPNTEAFF.

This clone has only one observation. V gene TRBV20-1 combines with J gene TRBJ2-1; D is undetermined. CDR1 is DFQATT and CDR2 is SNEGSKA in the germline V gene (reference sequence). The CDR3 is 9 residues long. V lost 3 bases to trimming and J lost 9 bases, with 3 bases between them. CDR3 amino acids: CSASFEQFF. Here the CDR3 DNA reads TGCAGTGCTAGTTTTGAGCAGTTCTTC.

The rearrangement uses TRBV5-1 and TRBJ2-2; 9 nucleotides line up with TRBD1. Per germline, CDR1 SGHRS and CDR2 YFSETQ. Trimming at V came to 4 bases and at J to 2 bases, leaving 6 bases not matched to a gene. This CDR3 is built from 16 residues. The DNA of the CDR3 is TGCGCCAGCAGCACCCCGGGACAGGGCAACACCGGGGAGCTGTTTTTT. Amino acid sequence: CASSTPGQGNTGELFF.

CDR3 nucleotides: TGTGCCATCACTCGGGACTCTCAAAACAATGAGCAGTTCTTC. It encodes CAITRDSQNNEQFF. This chain connects TRBV10-3 to TRBJ2-1; tentatively, D is TRBD2 (6 bases). CDR1 ENHRY and CDR2 SYGVKD come from the germline V gene. The CDR3 has 14 residues. V was cut by 7 bases and J by 5 bases, with 15 bases left in between.

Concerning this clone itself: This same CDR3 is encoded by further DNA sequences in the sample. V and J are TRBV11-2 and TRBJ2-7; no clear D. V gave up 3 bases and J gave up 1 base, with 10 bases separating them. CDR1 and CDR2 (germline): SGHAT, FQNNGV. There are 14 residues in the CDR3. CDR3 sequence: CASSLDRGSYEQYF. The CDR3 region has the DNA TGTGCCAGCAGCTTGGACCGAGGATCCTACGAGCAGTACTTC.

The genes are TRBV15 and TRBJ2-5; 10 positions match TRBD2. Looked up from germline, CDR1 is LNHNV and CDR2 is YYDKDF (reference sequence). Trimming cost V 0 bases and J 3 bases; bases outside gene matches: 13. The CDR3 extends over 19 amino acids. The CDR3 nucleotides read TGTGCCACCAGCAGAGATAAGCTGAGGCTAGCGGGAGTGAAAGAGACCCAGTACTTC. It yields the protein CATSRDKLRLAGVKETQYF.

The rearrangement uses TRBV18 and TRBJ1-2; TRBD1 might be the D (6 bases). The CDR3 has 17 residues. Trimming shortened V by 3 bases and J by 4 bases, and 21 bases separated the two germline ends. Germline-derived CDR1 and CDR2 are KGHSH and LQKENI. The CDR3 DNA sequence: TGTGCCAGCTCACCCCTCCGACAGGTTATTACCTTCTATGGCTACACCTTC. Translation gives CASSPLRQVITFYGYTF.

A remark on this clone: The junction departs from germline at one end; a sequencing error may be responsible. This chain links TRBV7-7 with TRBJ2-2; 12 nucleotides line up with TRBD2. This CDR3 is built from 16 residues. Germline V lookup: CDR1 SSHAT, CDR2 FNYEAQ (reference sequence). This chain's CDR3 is CASSSRTSGITGELFF. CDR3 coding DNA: TGTGCTAGCAGCTCTAGGACTAGCGGGATCACCGGGGAGCTGTTTTTT.

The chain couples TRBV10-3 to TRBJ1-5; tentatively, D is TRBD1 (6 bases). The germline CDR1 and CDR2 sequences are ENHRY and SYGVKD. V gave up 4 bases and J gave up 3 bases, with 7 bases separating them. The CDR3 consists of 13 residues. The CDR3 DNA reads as TGTGCCATCAGTGGGGGGGCCAATCAGCCCCAGCATTTT. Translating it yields CAISGGANQPQHF.

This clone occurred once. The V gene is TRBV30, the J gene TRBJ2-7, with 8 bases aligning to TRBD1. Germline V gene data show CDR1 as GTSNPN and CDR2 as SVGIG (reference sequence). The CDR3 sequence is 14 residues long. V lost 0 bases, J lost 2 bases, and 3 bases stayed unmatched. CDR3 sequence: CAWSVTGGTYEQYF. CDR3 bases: TGTGCCTGGAGTGTAACAGGGGGTACCTACGAGCAGTACTTC. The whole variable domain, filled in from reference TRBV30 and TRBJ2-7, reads SQTIHQWPATLVQPVGSPLSLECTVEGTSNPNLYWYRQAAGRGLQLLFYSVGIGQISSEVPQNLSASRPQDRQFILSSKKLLLSDSGFYLCAWSVTGGTYEQYFGPGTRLTVT.

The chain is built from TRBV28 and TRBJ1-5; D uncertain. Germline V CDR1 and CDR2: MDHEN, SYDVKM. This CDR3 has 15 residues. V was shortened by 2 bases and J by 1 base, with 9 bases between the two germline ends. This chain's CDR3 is CASSLAAGSNQPQHF. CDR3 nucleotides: TGTGCCAGCAGTTTAGCGGCGGGGAGCAATCAGCCCCAGCATTTT.

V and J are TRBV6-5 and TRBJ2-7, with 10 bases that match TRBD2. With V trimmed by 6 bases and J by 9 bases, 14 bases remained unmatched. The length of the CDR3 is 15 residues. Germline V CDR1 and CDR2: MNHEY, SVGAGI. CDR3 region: CASSPEASGSIWQYF. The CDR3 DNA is TGTGCCAGCAGCCCCGAGGCTAGCGGGAGTATATGGCAGTACTTC.

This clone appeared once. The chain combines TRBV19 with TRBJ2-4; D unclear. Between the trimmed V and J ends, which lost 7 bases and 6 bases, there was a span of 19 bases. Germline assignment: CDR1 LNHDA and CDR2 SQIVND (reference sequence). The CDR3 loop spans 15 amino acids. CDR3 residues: CASTPRDSRRNIQYF. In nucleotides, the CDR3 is TGTGCCAGTACCCCGAGAGACTCACGGAGAAACATTCAGTACTTC.

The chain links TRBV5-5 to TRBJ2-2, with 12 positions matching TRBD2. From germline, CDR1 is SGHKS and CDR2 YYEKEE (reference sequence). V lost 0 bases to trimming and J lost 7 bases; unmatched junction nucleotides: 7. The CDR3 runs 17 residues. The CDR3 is CASSLATSGSPIGELFF. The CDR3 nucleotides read TGTGCCAGCAGCTTGGCGACTAGCGGGAGTCCTATCGGGGAGCTGTTTTTT.

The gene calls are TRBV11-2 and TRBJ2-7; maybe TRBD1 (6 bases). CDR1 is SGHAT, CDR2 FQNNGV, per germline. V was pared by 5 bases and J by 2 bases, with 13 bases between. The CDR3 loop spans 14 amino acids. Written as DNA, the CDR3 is TGTGCCAGCAGCACGGCTACAGGGCCCTACGAGCAGTACTTC. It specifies CASSTATGPYEQYF.

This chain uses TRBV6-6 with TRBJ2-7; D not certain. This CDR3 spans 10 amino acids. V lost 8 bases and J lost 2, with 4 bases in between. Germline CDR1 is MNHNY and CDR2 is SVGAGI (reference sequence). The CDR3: CASGAYEQYF. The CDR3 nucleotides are TGTGCCAGCGGGGCCTACGAGCAGTACTTC.

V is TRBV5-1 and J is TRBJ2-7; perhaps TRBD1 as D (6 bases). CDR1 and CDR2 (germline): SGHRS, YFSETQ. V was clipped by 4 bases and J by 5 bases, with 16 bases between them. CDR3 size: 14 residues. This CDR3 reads CASSRTGSFDEQYF. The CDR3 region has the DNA TGCGCCAGCAGCCGTACAGGGTCGTTCGACGAGCAGTACTTC. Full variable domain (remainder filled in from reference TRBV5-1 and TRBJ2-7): KAGVTQTPRYLIKTRGQQVTLSCSPISGHRSVSWYQQTPGQGLQFLFEYFSETQRNKGNFPGRFSGRQFSNSRSEMNVSTLELGDSALYLCASSRTGSFDEQYFGPGTRLTVT.

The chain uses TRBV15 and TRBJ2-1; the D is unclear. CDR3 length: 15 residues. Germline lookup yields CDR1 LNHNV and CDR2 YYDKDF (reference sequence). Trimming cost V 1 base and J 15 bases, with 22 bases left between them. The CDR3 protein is CATSRGTITSARLFF. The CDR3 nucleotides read TGTGCCACCAGCAGAGGGACGATTACTTCGGCCCGGCTGTTCTTC.

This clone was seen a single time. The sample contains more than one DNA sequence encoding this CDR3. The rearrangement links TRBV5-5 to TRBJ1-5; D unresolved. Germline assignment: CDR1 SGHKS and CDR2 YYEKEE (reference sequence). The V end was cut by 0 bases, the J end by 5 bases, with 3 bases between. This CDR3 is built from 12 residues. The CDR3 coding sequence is TGTGCCAGCAGCTTGGGAGATCAGCCCCAGCATTTT. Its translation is CASSLGDQPQHF.